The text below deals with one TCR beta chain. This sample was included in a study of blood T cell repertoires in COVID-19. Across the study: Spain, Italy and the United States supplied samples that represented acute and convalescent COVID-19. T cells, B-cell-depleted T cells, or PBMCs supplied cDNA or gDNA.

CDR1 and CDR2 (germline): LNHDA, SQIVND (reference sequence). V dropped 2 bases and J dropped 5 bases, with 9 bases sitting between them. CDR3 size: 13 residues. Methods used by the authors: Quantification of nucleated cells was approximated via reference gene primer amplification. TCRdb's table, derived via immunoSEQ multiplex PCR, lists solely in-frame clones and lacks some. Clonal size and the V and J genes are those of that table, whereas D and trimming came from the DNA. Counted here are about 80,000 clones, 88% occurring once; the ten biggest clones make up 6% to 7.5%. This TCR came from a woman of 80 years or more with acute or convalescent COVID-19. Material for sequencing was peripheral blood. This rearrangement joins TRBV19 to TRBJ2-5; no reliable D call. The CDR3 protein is CASSINYGETQYF. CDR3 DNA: TGTGCCAGTAGTATAAACTACGGCGAGACCCAGTACTTC.